This T cell receptor beta chain was sequenced for a study of blood T cell repertoires in COVID-19. In the study overall: Recovered participants had two consecutive negative NP/OP PCR tests, healthcare professional clearance, or symptom resolution. Samples came from the United States, Italy and Spain, spanning acute and convalescent COVID-19.

Individuals aged 18 to 89 years were recruited from around 22 US areas. The study assigned cohorts using participant-reported clinical history. Germline V lookup: CDR1 MNHEY, CDR2 SVGAGI. The ends lost 6 bases at V and 7 bases at J; junction bases unmatched: 1. This CDR3 is built from 13 residues. Profiling relied on immunoSEQ multiplex PCR, and the TCRdb table lists in-frame clones only, not all of them. The table includes under 200,000 clones, roughly 78% detected once. Material: PBMCs or T cells enriched from blood (not recorded which). This clonotype was obtained from a woman in her seventies in a cohort exposed to, infected with or recovered from COVID-19 (not recorded which). The genes are TRBV6-5 and TRBJ1-6, with 9 positions matching TRBD1. As DNA, the CDR3 is TGTGCCAGCAGGGGGACAGGGAATTCACCCCTCCACTTT. As protein: CASRGTGNSPLHF.